Below are 27 T cell receptor beta chains sequenced from a single sample in a study of blood T cell repertoires in COVID-19. Assay: immunoSEQ multiplex PCR; the TCRdb copy retains only in-frame clones and omits some. The sample yields about 250,000 clones, 88% seen once. The specimen sequenced was peripheral blood. The receptors stem from a man older than 75 with acute or convalescent COVID-19.

The chain recombines TRBV6-5 with TRBJ1-1; D remains ambiguous. The germline V gene encodes CDR1 MNHEY and CDR2 SVGAGI. Trimming stripped 7 bases from V and 0 bases from J, with 6 bases between. This CDR3 has 12 residues. The CDR3 DNA follows: TGTGCCAGCAAGGAGTTGAACACTGAAGCTTTCTTT. It is translated as CASKELNTEAFF.

The chain employs TRBV20-1 and TRBJ1-4; D remains ambiguous. Trimming cost V 1 base and J 8 bases, with 5 bases left between them. Germline CDR1 DFQATT, CDR2 SNEGSKA (reference sequence). This CDR3 has 11 residues. CDR3 protein: CSARVEEKLFF. The CDR3 DNA reads TGCAGTGCTAGAGTTGAGGAAAAACTGTTTTTT.

The chain links TRBV4-1 to TRBJ2-7, with D possibly being TRBD1 (5 bases). Germline V gene sequence: CDR1 MGHRA, CDR2 YSYEKL. The V end lost 4 bases, the J end lost 2 bases, and 15 bases lay between the germline ends. This CDR3 has 15 amino acids. The CDR3 here is CASSPSAQGPYEQYF. As DNA, the CDR3 is TGCGCCAGCAGCCCCTCGGCCCAGGGCCCCTACGAGCAGTACTTC.

The genes are TRBV9 and TRBJ2-2; TRBD1 is a possible D gene (6 bases). The CDR3 is 15 amino acids. The germline gives CDR1 SGDLS, CDR2 YYNGEE. The V end lost 4 bases, the J end lost 1 base, and 11 bases lay between the germline ends. DNA of the CDR3: TGTGCCAGCAGCCCCGGGACAAGGAACACCGGGGAGCTGTTTTTT. Amino acids: CASSPGTRNTGELFF.

V is TRBV18 and J is TRBJ2-7; 8 positions match TRBD1. CDR3 length: 14 amino acids. Looked up from germline, CDR1 is KGHSH and CDR2 is LQKENI. V lost 6 bases, J lost 4 bases, and 8 bases stayed unmatched. CDR3: CASSRDRSPYEQYF. CDR3 DNA sequence: TGTGCCAGCTCTCGGGACAGGTCACCGTACGAGCAGTACTTC.

The V call is TRBV6-5, the J call TRBJ1-2; 8 bases are shared with TRBD1. Germline loops: CDR1 MNHEY, CDR2 SVGAGI. This CDR3 has 13 residues. Trimming took 6 bases from V and 3 from J; bases not matched to a gene: 3. CDR3 in DNA: TGTGCCAGCAGAACAGGGGGAGACTATGGCTACACCTTC. Amino acids: CASRTGGDYGYTF.

This clone was counted only a few times. The genes are TRBV18 and TRBJ1-2; D is ambiguous. V gave up 5 bases and J gave up 5 bases, with 9 bases separating them. The CDR3 is made up of 12 amino acids. CDR1 and CDR2 (germline): KGHSH, LQKENI. CDR3 loop: CASSWADYGYTF. In DNA, the CDR3 is TGTGCCAGCTCATGGGCAGATTATGGCTACACCTTC.

The V call is TRBV29-1, the J call TRBJ2-1, with TRBD2 matching 12 bases. Germline CDR1 reads SQVTM; CDR2 reads ANQGSEA. V gave up 3 bases and J gave up 10 bases; unmatched junction bases: 13. The CDR3 sequence is 16 residues long. The DNA for the CDR3 is TGCAGCGTTGACCCCCTGGCTAGCGGGAGGGCCAGAGAGCAGTTCTTC. This translates into CSVDPLASGRAREQFF.

The chain uses TRBV9 and TRBJ2-2; 7 bases fit TRBD1. The length of the CDR3 is 14 residues. In germline, CDR1 is SGDLS, CDR2 YYNGEE. J was trimmed by 3 bases and V by 3 bases; bases with no gene match: 2. CDR3 residues: CASSADRYTGELFF. For the CDR3, the DNA is TGTGCCAGCAGCGCGGACAGGTACACCGGGGAGCTGTTTTTT. The whole variable domain, filled in from reference TRBV9 and TRBJ2-2, reads DSGVTQTPKHLITATGQRVTLRCSPRSGDLSVYWYQQSLDQGLQFLIQYYNGEERAKGNILERFSAQQFPDLHSELNLSSLELGDSALYFCASSADRYTGELFFGEGSRLTVL.

The chain links TRBV5-1 to TRBJ2-7; D is perhaps TRBD1 (6 bases). This CDR3 is 14 amino acids long. The germline gives CDR1 SGHRS, CDR2 YFSETQ. The ends were cut back, 1 base at V and 0 bases at J, with 8 bases in the middle. CDR3 in DNA: TGCGCCAGCAGCTTGAGGGGGACCTCCTACGAGCAGTACTTC. This translates into CASSLRGTSYEQYF.

The genes are TRBV7-2 and TRBJ1-2; D is unresolved. CDR3 size: 13 residues. V lost 2 bases to trimming and J lost 3 bases, with 7 bases between them. The germline gives CDR1 SGHTA, CDR2 FQGNSA. The CDR3 bases are TGTGCCAGCAGCTTATCGGTCCACTATGGCTACACCTTC. Its protein product is CASSLSVHYGYTF. Based on the CDR3 plus reference TRBV7-2 and TRBJ1-2, the full variable domain is GAGVSQSPSNKVTEKGKDVELRCDPISGHTALYWYRQSLGQGLEFLIYFQGNSAPDKSGLPSDRFSAERTGGSVSTLTIQRTQQEDSAVYLCASSLSVHYGYTFGSGTRLTVV.

CDR3 residues: CATSPGGRSYNEQFF. As DNA, the CDR3 is TGTGCCACCAGCCCTGGGGGGAGATCCTACAATGAGCAGTTCTTC. The chain uses TRBV15 and TRBJ2-1; the D gene is possibly TRBD2 (6 bases). The V gene lost 5 bases and the J gene lost 1 base, with 12 bases spanning the gap. The CDR3 has 15 amino acids. The V gene's germline CDR1 is LNHNV and CDR2 YYDKDF (reference sequence).

The V gene is TRBV7-9, the J gene TRBJ2-5; no definite D call. The CDR3 loop spans 13 amino acids. The V end was cut by 3 bases, the J end by 1 base, with 6 bases between. CDR1 and CDR2 from the germline V gene are SEHNR and FQNEAQ (reference sequence). CDR3 residues: CASSFYAQETQYF. The CDR3 nucleotides are TGTGCCAGCAGCTTCTATGCCCAAGAGACCCAGTACTTC. The full variable domain, with the rest looked up from reference TRBV7-9 and TRBJ2-5, is DTGVSQNPRHKITKRGQNVTFRCDPISEHNRLYWYRQTLGQGPEFLTYFQNEAQLEKSRLLSDRFSAERPKGSFSTLEIQRTEQGDSAMYLCASSFYAQETQYFGPGTRLLVL.

The chain joins TRBV6-5 to TRBJ2-4, with 9 bases that match TRBD1. From germline, CDR1 is MNHEY and CDR2 SVGAGI. The V segment lost 10 bases and the J segment 4 bases; nucleotides outside the gene matches: 11. This CDR3 spans 15 amino acids. CDR3 coding DNA: TGTGCCACCCTCCCCCGGGGACAGGGAAAAAACATTCAGTACTTC. Translation gives CATLPRGQGKNIQYF.

The chain recombines TRBV27 with TRBJ2-1; D is possibly TRBD2 (5 bases). Germline CDR1 and CDR2: MNHEY and SMNVEV (reference sequence). Deletions cut 0 bases from V and 5 bases from J, with 8 bases between. This CDR3 spans 14 amino acids. Written as DNA, the CDR3 is TGTGCCAGCAGTTTATCGGGGAGCCACAATGAGCAGTTCTTC. Amino acid sequence: CASSLSGSHNEQFF.

The table lists this clone with a count of one. The chain couples TRBV13 to TRBJ1-1; tentative D call: TRBD1 (5 bases). The CDR3 is made up of 15 amino acids. The germline CDR1 and CDR2 sequences are PRHDT and FYEKMQ (reference sequence). Deletions cut 5 bases from V and 4 bases from J, with 17 bases between. In nucleotides, the CDR3 is TGTGCCAGCAGCCTCAAGGGTCGGGGGAGCACTGAAGCTTTCTTT. Translated, it gives CASSLKGRGSTEAFF.

For this clone: A much larger clone lies a single base off, so this may be a read error. The rearrangement uses TRBV6-1 and TRBJ1-5, with D unclear. Germline CDR1 MNHNS, CDR2 SASEGT. The ends were cut back, 1 base at V and 4 bases at J, with 2 bases in the middle. The CDR3 extends over 12 amino acids. The CDR3 sequence is CASSEVNQPQHF. The CDR3 nucleotides are TGTGCCAGCAGTGAAGTAAATCAGCCCCAGCATTTT.

This clone was picked up a small number of times. This chain uses TRBV4-2 with TRBJ2-3; 9 bases map to TRBD2. This CDR3 comprises 17 residues. Germline values: CDR1 LGHNA, CDR2 YNFKEQ. V gave up 0 bases and J gave up 0 bases; unmatched junction bases: 4. CDR3 bases: TGTGCCAGCAGCCAAGATGGCGGGGGGGCCAGCACAGATACGCAGTATTTT. Encoded protein: CASSQDGGGASTDTQYF.

J is TRBJ2-3 and V is TRBV24-1; a possible D gene is TRBD1 (8 bases). V was shortened by 8 bases and J by 6 bases, with 14 bases between the two germline ends. CDR3 length equals 13 residues. Germline CDR1 and CDR2: KGHDR and SFDVKD. The CDR3 DNA reads as TGTGCCACCACCGACAGGGGAGGGGATACGCAGTATTTT. Amino acid sequence: CATTDRGGDTQYF.

The chain links TRBV29-1 to TRBJ1-1; a weak D match, TRBD1 (6 bases). Looked up from germline, CDR1 is SQVTM and CDR2 is ANQGSEA. The CDR3 runs 13 residues. V was shortened by 6 bases and J by 5 bases, with 16 bases between the two germline ends. The chain's CDR3 is CSVQLGAGTEAFF. CDR3 DNA: TGCAGCGTCCAATTGGGGGCCGGGACTGAAGCTTTCTTT.

For this clone: The same CDR3 arises from other DNA sequences in this sample as well. This chain uses TRBV11-2 with TRBJ2-1, with 10 bases identical to TRBD2. CDR3 length equals 15 residues. V was clipped by 3 bases and J by 9 bases; unmatched bases: 8. The germline CDR1 and CDR2 sequences are SGHAT and FQNNGV. The CDR3 nucleotides are TGTGCCAGCAGCTTGGTCAGCGGGAGGGCCGGTGAGCAGTTCTTC. Amino acid sequence: CASSLVSGRAGEQFF. Complete variable domain (other parts from reference TRBV11-2 and TRBJ2-1): EAGVAQSPRYKIIEKRQSVAFWCNPISGHATLYWYQQILGQGPKLLIQFQNNGVVDDSQLPKDRFSAERLKGVDSTLKIQPAKLEDSAVYLCASSLVSGRAGEQFFGPGTRLTVL.

The CDR3 region is CASSSTRTTWYGYTF. The DNA of the CDR3 is TGTGCCAGCAGTTCTACCCGGACTACCTGGTATGGCTACACCTTC. This sequence joins TRBV6-5 and TRBJ1-2, with D hard to call. The V end lost 4 bases, the J end lost 5 bases, and 17 bases lay between the germline ends. The CDR3 is 15 residues long. Germline CDR1 and CDR2: MNHEY and SVGAGI.

About this clone itself: Different DNA sequences within this sample yield the same CDR3. The chain links TRBV7-2 to TRBJ1-3, with TRBD1 identical over 7 bases. The V gene's germline CDR1 is SGHTA and CDR2 FQGNSA. J was trimmed by 2 bases and V by 6 bases; bases with no gene match: 10. The CDR3 length is 16 residues. CDR3 in DNA: TGTGCCAGCAGTCTCCGTGGGCAGGGGGCTGGAAACACCATATATTTT. It codes for CASSLRGQGAGNTIYF. The whole variable domain, remainder taken from reference TRBV7-2 and TRBJ1-3, is GAGVSQSPSNKVTEKGKDVELRCDPISGHTALYWYRQSLGQGLEFLIYFQGNSAPDKSGLPSDRFSAERTGGSVSTLTIQRTQQEDSAVYLCASSLRGQGAGNTIYFGEGSWLTVV.

J is TRBJ2-7 and V is TRBV2; 7 bases align to TRBD2. The CDR3 has 14 amino acids. V lost 7 bases, J lost 0 bases, and 6 bases stayed unmatched. Germline CDR1 reads SNHLY; CDR2 reads FYNNEI. CDR3 coding DNA: TGTGCCAGCAAAAAGCGGGATTCCTCCTACGAGCAGTACTTC. Protein product: CASKKRDSSYEQYF.

The rearrangement links TRBV6-1 to TRBJ2-3; 9 positions agree with TRBD2. Germline assignment: CDR1 MNHNS and CDR2 SASEGT. The CDR3 contains 16 residues. Trimming removed 4 bases from V and 2 bases from J; junction bases left unmatched: 7. The CDR3 loop is CASSARPSGNTDTQYF. The CDR3 DNA sequence: TGTGCCAGCAGTGCCCGTCCTAGCGGGAACACAGATACGCAGTATTTT.

The chain has TRBV7-2 and TRBJ1-2, with 7 bases that match TRBD1. The germline CDR1 and CDR2 sequences are SGHTA and FQGNSA. The CDR3 length is 15 residues. V dropped 5 bases and J dropped 3; count of bases not matched to a gene: 9. CDR3 in DNA: TGTGCCAGCAGCCACGATGGGCAGGGGGACTATGGCTACACCTTC. Residues: CASSHDGQGDYGYTF.

This rearrangement joins TRBV5-4 to TRBJ2-2; 8 bases agree with TRBD2. The V gene's germline CDR1 is SGHNT and CDR2 YYREEE (reference sequence). This CDR3 spans 15 amino acids. J gave up 5 bases and V 4 bases, and 7 bases lay outside the gene matches. The CDR3, as DNA: TGTGCCAGCAGCACAGGACTAGCTAGGACCGGGGAGCTGTTTTTT. It is translated as CASSTGLARTGELFF.